These T cell receptor beta chains were read from a single sample in a study of blood T cell repertoires in COVID-19. Some clones are missing from TCRdb's copy, which holds only in-frame ones; the method was immunoSEQ multiplex PCR. The sample has 200,000 to 250,000 clones, about 90% seen once. Specimen: PBMCs or T cells enriched from blood (not recorded which). All receptors derive from a woman aged 18 to 35 who had recovered from COVID-19. The CDR3 runs from the conserved cysteine through the conserved F or W. A D gene is named only where the DNA matches it firmly. Not all rows give a size; the values are once, few, many and, for expanded clones, a class.

TRBJ1-4,.,TRBV9,.,15,CASSVDPRLDEKLFF,TGTGCCAGCAGCGTCGACCCCAGGCTGGATGAAAAACTGTTTTTT
TRBJ1-1,few,TRBV28,.,13,CASSPYMNTEAFF,TGTGCCAGCAGCCCCTATATGAACACTGAAGCTTTCTTT
TRBJ2-3,.,TRBV24-1,.,14,CATIPATSTDTQYF,TGTGCCACCATCCCCGCTACTAGCACAGATACGCAGTATTTT
TRBJ1-2,once,TRBV18,.,14,CASSPGASNYGYTF,TGTGCCAGCTCACCAGGGGCCAGCAACTATGGCTACACCTTC
TRBJ2-7,.,TRBV7-3,TRBD2,15,CASSLSLAASSEQYF,TGTGCCAGCAGCTTAAGTCTAGCGGCCTCTAGTGAGCAGTACTTC
TRBJ2-2,.,TRBV24-1,.,16,CATSDTTGGDTGELFF,TGTGCCACCAGTGACACCACAGGGGGGGACACCGGGGAGCTGTTTTTT
TRBJ1-1,.,TRBV19,.,13,CASSGAGKGEAFF,TGTGCCAGTAGTGGGGCAGGGAAGGGTGAAGCTTTCTTT
TRBJ2-1,.,TRBV7-2,TRBD2,14,CASSLATSLVGQFF,TGTGCCAGCAGCTTAGCGACTAGCCTAGTTGGGCAGTTCTTC
TRBJ2-1,.,TRBV9,TRBD2,17,CASSVFPGLAKGNEQFF,TGTGCCAGCAGCGTATTCCCGGGACTAGCGAAGGGCAATGAGCAGTTCTTC
TRBJ2-5,.,TRBV5-1,.,14,CASSWRDSTETQYF,TGCGCCAGCAGCTGGAGAGACAGTACAGAGACCCAGTACTTC
TRBJ1-6,.,TRBV6-5,.,12,CASRRADSPLHF,TGTGCCAGCAGACGAGCTGATTCACCCCTCCACTTT
TRBJ2-3,.,TRBV6-5,.,13,CASSPRHGDTQYF,TGTGCCAGCAGTCCCAGACACGGTGATACGCAGTATTTT
TRBJ1-5,.,TRBV6-1,.,15,CASSEAGPFDQPQHF,TGTGCCAGCAGTGAGGCGGGACCCTTCGATCAGCCCCAGCATTTT
TRBJ2-2,once,TRBV3-1/TRBV3-2,.,12,CASSQYSGELFF,TGTGCCAGCAGCCAGTACTCCGGGGAGCTGTTTTTT
TRBJ1-1,.,TRBV6-6,TRBD1,13,CASSPGQPFEAFF,TGTGCCAGCAGCCCGGGACAGCCCTTTGAAGCTTTCTTT
TRBJ2-3,few,TRBV15,TRBD2,16,CATSRENGAGADTQYF,TGTGCCACCAGCAGAGAAAACGGGGCGGGAGCAGATACGCAGTATTTT
TRBJ1-4,.,TRBV5-1,.,16,CASSLGYGDSNEKLFF,TGCGCCAGCAGCTTGGGATACGGGGACTCCAATGAAAAACTGTTTTTT
TRBJ2-5,.,TRBV29-1,TRBD1,13,CSVAGQGPETQYF,TGCAGCGTCGCGGGACAGGGGCCTGAGACCCAGTACTTC
TRBJ1-4,.,TRBV5-1,.,14,CASSLTATNEKLFF,TGCGCCAGCAGCTTGACAGCAACTAATGAAAAACTGTTTTTT
TRBJ1-2,.,TRBV4-3,TRBD1,15,CASSQEVQGAMGYTF,TGCGCCAGCAGCCAAGAAGTCCAGGGGGCGATGGGCTACACCTTC
TRBJ1-3,.,TRBV2,.,15,CASSDGQGYRNTIYF,TGTGCCAGCAGTGATGGGCAGGGTTACAGAAACACCATATATTTT
TRBJ1-5,.,TRBV12-3/TRBV12-4,.,13,CASRRMSNQPQHF,TGTGCCAGCAGGAGGATGAGCAATCAGCCCCAGCATTTT
TRBJ1-6,.,TRBV28,.,12,CAAGGGTSPLHF,TGTGCCGCGGGTGGGGGGACTTCACCCCTCCACTTT
TRBJ1-2,.,TRBV10-3,TRBD1,14,CAIFTPGQGSGYTF,TGTGCCATTTTTACTCCGGGACAGGGCTCTGGCTACACCTTC
TRBJ2-1,once,TRBV7-3,TRBD2,17,CASSSRGTSGSYNEQFF,TGTGCCAGCAGCTCAAGGGGGACTAGCGGGAGCTACAATGAGCAGTTCTTC
TRBJ1-2,.,TRBV5-6,TRBD1,13,CASSLQGVDGYTF,TGTGCCAGCAGCCTACAGGGGGTGGATGGCTACACCTTC
TRBJ2-2,once,TRBV7-8,.,10,CASSPSELFF,TGTGCCAGCAGCCCCTCGGAGCTGTTTTTT
TRBJ2-2,.,TRBV19,.,14,CATWGRINTGELFF,TGTGCCACCTGGGGGCGGATTAACACCGGGGAGCTGTTTTTT
TRBJ1-5,.,TRBV19,TRBD1,13,CASSQGQARAQHF,TGTGCCAGTAGTCAGGGACAGGCACGGGCCCAGCATTTT
TRBJ1-6,.,TRBV28,.,15,CASSLWGGKDSPLHF,TGTGCCAGCAGTTTATGGGGGGGGAAGGATTCACCCCTCCACTTT
TRBJ1-1,.,TRBV2,TRBD1,14,CASSRQGADTEAFF,TGTGCCAGCAGTCGACAGGGGGCTGACACTGAAGCTTTCTTT
TRBJ2-4,.,TRBV12-3/TRBV12-4,.,13,CASSVKAKNIQYF,TGTGCCAGTAGCGTCAAAGCCAAAAACATTCAGTACTTC
TRBJ2-3,.,TRBV4-1,TRBD1,15,CASSLSGQATDTQYF,TGCGCCAGCAGCCTCTCAGGACAGGCTACAGATACGCAGTATTTT
TRBJ1-1,.,TRBV10-3,TRBD1,15,CAISESGQGLGKAFF,TGTGCCATCAGTGAGTCGGGACAGGGGCTGGGGAAAGCTTTCTTT
TRBJ2-7,.,TRBV6-5,.,12,CASNPGTSRQYF,TGTGCCAGCAACCCCGGGACAAGTCGGCAGTACTTC
TRBJ2-5,.,TRBV7-2,.,17,CASSLGVLAVTQETQYF,TGTGCCAGCAGCTTAGGCGTCTTAGCGGTGACTCAAGAGACCCAGTACTTC
TRBJ1-5,.,TRBV18,TRBD1,17,CASSPGQGPAGTQPQHF,TGTGCCAGCTCACCCGGACAGGGCCCGGCTGGGACCCAGCCCCAGCATTTT
TRBJ2-7,.,TRBV19,.,13,CASSGTGSYEQYF,TGTGCCAGTAGTGGAACAGGGTCCTACGAGCAGTACTTC
TRBJ1-1,.,TRBV3-1/TRBV3-2,.,14,CASSQERVNTEAFF,TGTGCCAGCAGCCAAGAGAGAGTGAACACTGAAGCTTTCTTT
TRBJ1-2,.,TRBV19,.,15,CASSVTGTANYGYTF,TGTGCCAGTAGTGTTACAGGGACCGCTAACTATGGCTACACCTTC
TRBJ1-3,.,TRBV19,.,14,CASSATGPGNTIYF,TGTGCCAGTAGTGCTACAGGGCCCGGAAACACCATATATTTT
TRBJ1-1,.,TRBV7-2,.,13,CASSFRGNTEAFF,TGTGCCAGCAGCTTCCGGGGGAACACTGAAGCTTTCTTT
TRBJ2-7,.,TRBV18,.,13,CASSPGGGDEQYF,TGTGCCAGCTCACCTGGGGGGGGCGACGAGCAGTACTTC
TRBJ2-3,.,TRBV7-8,TRBD2,16,CASSPGLAGTTDTQYF,TGTGCCAGCAGCCCAGGTCTAGCGGGGACCACAGATACGCAGTATTTT
TRBJ2-1,.,TRBV5-6,TRBD2,16,CASSYLQAGDYNEQFF,TGTGCCAGCAGTTACCTTCAAGCGGGGGACTACAATGAGCAGTTCTTC